This T cell receptor (beta chain) was found in a study of shared clonotypes between healthy human individuals. Study details: Per-donor plates numbered three CD4 naive, three CD4 memory, two CD8 naive and one CD8 memory. Findings of the study overall: Rarefaction curves obtained for sorted subsets showed sequencing incomplete despite large depth.

About this clone itself: Its antigen is currently unknown.

The authors loaded around 190 ng DNA, around 30,000 T cell genomes, into sorted-subset replicate PCRs. Measured with immunoSEQ multiplex PCR; TCRdb has only the in-frame clones, and not every one. The sample lists 80,000 to 100,000 clones, approximately 70% occurring once. CDR1 is LGHNA and CDR2 is YNFKEQ in the germline V gene. V gave up 0 bases and J gave up 0 bases, with 6 bases separating them. This CDR3 has 15 amino acids. V gene TRBV4-2 combines with J gene TRBJ2-1; D gene ambiguous. This TCR came from a young man in good health. The sequenced sample was memory CD8+ T cells sorted from blood. Subset given: CD45RO+ cells pooled with CCR7-negative TemRA cells. The CDR3 loop is CASSQDKSSYNEQFF. CDR3 coding DNA: TGTGCCAGCAGCCAAGATAAAAGCTCCTACAATGAGCAGTTCTTC.